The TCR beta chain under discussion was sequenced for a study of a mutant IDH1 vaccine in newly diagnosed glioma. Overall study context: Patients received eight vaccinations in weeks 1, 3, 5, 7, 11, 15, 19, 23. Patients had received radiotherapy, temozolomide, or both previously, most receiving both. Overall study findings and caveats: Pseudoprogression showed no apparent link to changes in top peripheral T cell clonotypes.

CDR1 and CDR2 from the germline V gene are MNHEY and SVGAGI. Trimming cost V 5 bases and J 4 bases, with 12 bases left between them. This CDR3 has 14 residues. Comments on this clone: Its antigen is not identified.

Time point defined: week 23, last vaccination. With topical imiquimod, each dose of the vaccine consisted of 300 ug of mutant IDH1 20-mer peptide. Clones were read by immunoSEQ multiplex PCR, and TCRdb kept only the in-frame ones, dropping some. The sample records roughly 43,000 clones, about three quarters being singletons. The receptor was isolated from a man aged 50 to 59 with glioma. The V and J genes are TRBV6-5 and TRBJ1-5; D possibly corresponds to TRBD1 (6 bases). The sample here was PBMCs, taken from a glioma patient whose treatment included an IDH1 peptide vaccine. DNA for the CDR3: TGTGCCAGCAGTGCCCGACAGGTTAATCAGCCCCAGCATTTT. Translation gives CASSARQVNQPQHF.